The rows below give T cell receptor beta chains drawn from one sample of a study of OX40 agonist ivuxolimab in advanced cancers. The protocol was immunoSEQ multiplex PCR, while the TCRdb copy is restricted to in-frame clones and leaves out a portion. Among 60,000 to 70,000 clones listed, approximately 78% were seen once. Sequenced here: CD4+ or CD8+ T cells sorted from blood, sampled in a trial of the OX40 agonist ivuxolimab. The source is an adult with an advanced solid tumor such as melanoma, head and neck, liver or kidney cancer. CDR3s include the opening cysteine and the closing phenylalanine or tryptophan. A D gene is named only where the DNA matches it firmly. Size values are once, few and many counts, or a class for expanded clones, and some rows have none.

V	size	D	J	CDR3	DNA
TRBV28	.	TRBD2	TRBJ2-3	CATRTSGRTDTQYF	TGTGCCACCAGGACTAGCGGGCGGACAGATACGCAGTATTTT
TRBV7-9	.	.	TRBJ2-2	CASSLGSGELFF	TGTGCCAGCAGCTTAGGATCCGGGGAGCTGTTTTTT
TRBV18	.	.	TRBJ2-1	CASSPGGNSYNEQFF	TGTGCCAGCTCACCCGGCGGCAACTCCTACAATGAGCAGTTCTTC
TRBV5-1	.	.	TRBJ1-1	CASSLAGGQGMNTEAFF	TGCGCCAGCAGCTTGGCCGGGGGGCAGGGCATGAACACTGAAGCTTTCTTT
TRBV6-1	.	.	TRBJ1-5	CASSEGDQPQHF	TGTGCCAGCAGTGAGGGGGATCAGCCCCAGCATTTT
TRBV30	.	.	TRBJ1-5	CAWSVGLFRPQHF	TGTGCCTGGAGTGTTGGGCTCTTTCGGCCCCAGCATTTT
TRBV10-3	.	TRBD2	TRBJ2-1	CAITNSGVGEQFF	TGTGCCATCACTAATAGCGGGGTGGGTGAGCAGTTCTTC
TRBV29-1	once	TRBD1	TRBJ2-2	CSGGGQGWNTGELFF	TGCAGCGGAGGGGGACAGGGGTGGAACACCGGGGAGCTGTTTTTT
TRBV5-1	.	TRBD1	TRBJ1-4	CASSLAQAGGEKLFF	TGCGCCAGCAGCTTGGCCCAGGCAGGGGGTGAAAAACTGTTTTTT
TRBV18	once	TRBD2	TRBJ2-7	CASTLLGAGVSEQYF	TGTGCCAGCACCCTTTTAGGTGCGGGAGTTTCCGAGCAGTACTTC
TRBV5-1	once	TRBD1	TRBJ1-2	CASSLRTGGSYTF	TGCGCCAGCAGCCTCCGGACAGGAGGGAGCTACACCTTC
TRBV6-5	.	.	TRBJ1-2	CASSKLGANYGYTF	TGTGCCAGCAGTAAACTGGGGGCTAACTATGGCTACACCTTC
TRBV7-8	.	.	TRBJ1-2	CASSLIEDRKGYTF	TGTGCCAGCAGCTTAATCGAAGACAGAAAGGGCTACACCTTC
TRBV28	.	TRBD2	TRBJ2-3	CASSLWGGSSTDTQYF	TGTGCCAGCAGTTTATGGGGAGGGAGTAGCACAGATACGCAGTATTTT
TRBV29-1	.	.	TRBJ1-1	CSSRQANTEAFF	TGCAGCTCCCGACAGGCGAACACTGAAGCTTTCTTT
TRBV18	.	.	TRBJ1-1	CASSPSSKDTEAFF	TGTGCCAGCTCCCCTTCGTCCAAGGACACTGAAGCTTTCTTT
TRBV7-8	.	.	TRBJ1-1	CASSFLGGGRGTEAFF	TGTGCCAGCAGCTTCTTGGGAGGGGGAAGAGGGACTGAAGCTTTCTTT
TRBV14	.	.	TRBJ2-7	CASNLRDGPHYEQYF	TGTGCCAGCAACCTGAGGGACGGCCCCCACTACGAGCAGTACTTC
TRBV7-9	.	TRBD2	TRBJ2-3	CASRAKIAGVPLSTDTQYF	TGTGCCAGCAGAGCCAAGATAGCGGGAGTTCCGCTGAGCACAGATACGCAGTATTTT
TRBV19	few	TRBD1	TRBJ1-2	CASSSTRTGFLSYGYTF	TGTGCCAGTAGTTCCACACGGACAGGTTTTTTGAGCTATGGCTACACCTTC
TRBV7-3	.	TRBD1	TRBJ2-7	CASSLSGTGYDEQYF	TGTGCCAGCAGCTTATCCGGGACAGGGTATGACGAGCAGTACTTC
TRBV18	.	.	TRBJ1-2	CASSPRSGNYGYTF	TGTGCCAGCTCACCACGGTCAGGGAACTATGGCTACACCTTC
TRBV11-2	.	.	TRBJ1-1	CASSLGRSFPEAFF	TGTGCCAGCAGCTTAGGCCGATCGTTCCCTGAAGCTTTCTTT
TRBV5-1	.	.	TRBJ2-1	CASRTGSPSYNEQFF	TGCGCCAGCCGGACGGGCAGCCCCTCCTACAATGAGCAGTTCTTC
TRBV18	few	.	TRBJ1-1	CASSPRTLTEAFF	TGTGCCAGCTCACCTAGAACACTCACTGAAGCTTTCTTT
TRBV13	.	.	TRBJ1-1	CASSLGARGGAFF	TGTGCCAGCAGCTTAGGGGCTCGGGGTGGTGCTTTCTTT
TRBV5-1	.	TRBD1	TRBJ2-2	CASSEGTGVDTGELFF	TGCGCCAGCAGCGAGGGGACAGGTGTGGACACCGGGGAGCTGTTTTTT
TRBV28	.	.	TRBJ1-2	CASSFGQPTLSYGYTF	TGTGCCAGCAGTTTTGGCCAACCCACTTTATCCTATGGCTACACCTTC
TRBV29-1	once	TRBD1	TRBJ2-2	CSAGTGLTGELFF	TGCAGCGCCGGGACAGGGTTGACCGGGGAGCTGTTTTTT
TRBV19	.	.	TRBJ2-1	CASSIASAIYNEQFF	TGTGCCAGTAGTATAGCTAGCGCGATTTACAATGAGCAGTTCTTC
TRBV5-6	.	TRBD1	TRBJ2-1	CASSFPQGGSYNEQFF	TGTGCCAGCAGCTTCCCACAGGGGGGCTCCTACAATGAGCAGTTCTTC
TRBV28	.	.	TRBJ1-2	CASSLAPGVGYTF	TGTGCCAGCAGTTTGGCCCCGGGGGTGGGCTACACCTTC
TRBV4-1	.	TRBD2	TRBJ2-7	CASSPTSGGIYEQYF	TGCGCCAGCAGCCCCACCTCGGGGGGGATCTACGAGCAGTACTTC
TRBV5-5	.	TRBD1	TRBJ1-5	CASSPTGLSNQPQHF	TGTGCCAGCAGCCCGACAGGGTTGAGCAATCAGCCCCAGCATTTT
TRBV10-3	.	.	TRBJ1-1	CAISESSGGYTEAFF	TGTGCCATCAGTGAGTCGTCTGGGGGGTATACTGAAGCTTTCTTT